This TCR beta chain was recovered during a study of CD8 T cells in ankylosing spondylitis. Study-wide findings and caveats: Prior work had noted some motif variants in reactive arthritis blood and synovial fluid.

The CDR3 sequence is 18 residues long. Germline V gene sequence: CDR1 SGHRS, CDR2 YFSETQ. Trimming removed 1 base from V and 4 bases from J, with 21 bases in between. TCRdb passed the 5' RACE reads through MiXCR, listing each CDR3 protein once. The sample comprises tens of thousands of distinct CDR3 sequences, approximately 9.9% of which are singletons, and 1.4% rests with the top ten. This clonotype showed up many times. What it recognizes is unknown. This TCR was recovered from a male donor with ankylosing spondylitis or in good health (not recorded which). Sequenced input: blood, either unsorted or a sorted T cell fraction (not recorded which). The chain has TRBV5-1 and TRBJ2-1, with a weak D call TRBD1 (6 bases). The CDR3 DNA reads TGCGCCAGCAGCTTGATTCTGTTAGGGCAGGGGCAGTACAATGAGCAGTTCTTC. Its translation: CASSLILLGQGQYNEQFF. Full variable domain (outside the CDR3, taken from reference TRBV5-1 and TRBJ2-1): KAGVTQTPRYLIKTRGQQVTLSCSPISGHRSVSWYQQTPGQGLQFLFEYFSETQRNKGNFPGRFSGRQFSNSRSEMNVSTLELGDSALYLCASSLILLGQGQYNEQFFGPGTRLTVL.